These T cell receptor beta chains were read from a single sample in a study of control samples from healthy donors and cancer patients. The table came from immunoSEQ multiplex PCR; TCRdb's copy has only in-frame clones and leaves some out. Of 50,000 or so clones in the sample, about 93% were seen once. Sequences were obtained from PBMCs. These receptors came from a woman aged 50 to 65 with head and neck cancer. The CDR3 runs from the conserved cysteine through the conserved F or W. Each record gives: D gene, clone size, V gene, J gene, CDR3 DNA, CDR3 protein. A D gene is named only where the DNA matches it firmly. Part of the rows lack a size; the others show once, few, many or a class for expanded clones.

d_gene: .; abundance: .; v_gene: TRBV28; j_gene: TRBJ1-6; CDR3nt: TGTGCCAGCAGTTTTTTGGCCTCAAGTGAGGCCCTCCACTTT; CDR3aa: CASSFLASSEALHF
d_gene: .; abundance: .; v_gene: TRBV2; j_gene: TRBJ1-3; CDR3nt: TGTGCCAGCAGTGAAGGACGGGGAAACACCATATATTTT; CDR3aa: CASSEGRGNTIYF
d_gene: .; abundance: .; v_gene: TRBV5-1; j_gene: TRBJ2-3; CDR3nt: TGCGCCAGCAGCTCCCCGGGCTGGGCAGATACGCAGTATTTT; CDR3aa: CASSSPGWADTQYF
d_gene: TRBD2; abundance: .; v_gene: TRBV18; j_gene: TRBJ2-5; CDR3nt: TGTGCCAGCTCACCACCGTCTAGCGGGGTCTTGGCCCAGTACTTC; CDR3aa: CASSPPSSGVLAQYF
d_gene: .; abundance: .; v_gene: TRBV19; j_gene: TRBJ1-2; CDR3nt: TGTGCCAGTAGTATAGAGGCAGGTCACTATGGCTACACCTTC; CDR3aa: CASSIEAGHYGYTF
d_gene: TRBD1; abundance: .; v_gene: TRBV6-4; j_gene: TRBJ1-2; CDR3nt: TGTGCCAGCAGTCCCGAAACAGGGGCCATCTATGGCTACACCTTC; CDR3aa: CASSPETGAIYGYTF
d_gene: .; abundance: .; v_gene: TRBV6-6; j_gene: TRBJ2-2; CDR3nt: TGTGCCAGCAGACCAGGGTTCACCGGGGAGCTGTTTTTT; CDR3aa: CASRPGFTGELFF
d_gene: .; abundance: once; v_gene: TRBV5-5; j_gene: TRBJ2-1; CDR3nt: TGTGCCAGCAGCGTGGACAGTTACAATGAGCAGTTCTTC; CDR3aa: CASSVDSYNEQFF
d_gene: TRBD1; abundance: .; v_gene: TRBV28; j_gene: TRBJ2-1; CDR3nt: TGTGCCAGCAGTTACTCAGGGGGCATCCCTGAGCAGTTCTTC; CDR3aa: CASSYSGGIPEQFF
d_gene: .; abundance: .; v_gene: TRBV12-3/TRBV12-4; j_gene: TRBJ2-1; CDR3nt: TGTGCCAGCAGTTTTCCAGGGAATGAGCAGTTCTTC; CDR3aa: CASSFPGNEQFF
d_gene: .; abundance: .; v_gene: TRBV28; j_gene: TRBJ2-6; CDR3nt: TGTGCCAGCAGTGCAGAACACTCTGGGGCCAACGTCCTGACTTTC; CDR3aa: CASSAEHSGANVLTF
d_gene: .; abundance: once; v_gene: TRBV4-3; j_gene: TRBJ1-1; CDR3nt: TGCGCCAGCAGCCAGGATCCCCGGGACCTCTCTGAAGCTTTCTTT; CDR3aa: CASSQDPRDLSEAFF